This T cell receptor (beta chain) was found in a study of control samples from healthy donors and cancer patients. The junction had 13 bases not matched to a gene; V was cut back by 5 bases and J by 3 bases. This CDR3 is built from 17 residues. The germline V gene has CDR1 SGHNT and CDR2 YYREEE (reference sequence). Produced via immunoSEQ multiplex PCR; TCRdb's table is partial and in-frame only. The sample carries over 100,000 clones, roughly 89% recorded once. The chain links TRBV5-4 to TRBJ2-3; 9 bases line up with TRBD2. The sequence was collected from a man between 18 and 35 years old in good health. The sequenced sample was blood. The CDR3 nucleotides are TGTGCCAGCAGTCGAGGGAGGCGGGGGGGTAGGACAGATACGCAGTATTTT. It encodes CASSRGRRGGRTDTQYF.